This T cell receptor (beta chain) stems from a study of T cell responses to AZD1222 COVID-19 vaccine (dated by TCRdb to the early 2020s). For context, the study as a whole: TCR sequencing covered more than 230 trial participants: 200 to 210 given two doses of AZD1222 and about 26 given two doses of MenACWY control vaccine. Enrollment into the trials was organized by age into subgroups of 18-55, 56-69 and 70-plus years, and those subgroups contained 148, 28 and 57 TCR-sequenced participants, respectively. Overall study outcomes, separate from this receptor: Participants were mostly white British and included more females than males, and it was suggested by the authors that clonal diversity may have been underestimated. Conclusions about previously exposed vaccinees are limited because only a handful of AZD1222 recipients were SARS-CoV-2 seropositive at baseline. The whole spike protein was spanned by vaccine-associated CD4 TCRs, and dominant responses were seen in regions 160-218 and 743-854. Reportedly, close to half of the unique spike-specific TCRs recognized epitopes lying outside the regions that are mutated in the B.1.351 and B.1.1.7 variants. Because no samples from the day 14 peak response were available, repertoires could be characterized only after the peak T cell response. The 56-69-year group was small, and its depth increase did not reach significance, likely because of low power. Spike-specific TCR breadth and depth rose significantly after two AZD1222 doses compared with day 0 and with MenACWY recipients.

V is pared back by 4 bases and J by 0 bases, with 9 bases lying between the germline termini. Its CDR3 holds 14 amino acids, cysteine through phenylalanine. CDR3 DNA is the only sequence kept; it has 42 bases, read in frame from the first base. Based on the germline V gene (reference sequence), the CDR1 and CDR2 sequences are SGHNT and YYREEE. The sample's time point label, in plain terms: about 28 days (+/-7) after the second vaccine dose. Because spike-specific TCR depth and breadth did not differ between the two schedules, AZD1222 recipients who got a second dose at roughly 4 weeks were pooled with those who got a second dose at roughly 12 weeks. The vaccinee samples were drawn from two UK trials, COV001 and COV002, one of which was a single-blind randomized controlled phase 2/3 trial testing AZD1222 (ChAdOx1 nCoV-19) in healthy adults. For TCRbeta chain sequencing, PBMC samples were collected from trial participants at day 0 and at day 28 after the second dose.

In the case of this clone: The antigen it binds to is not known. Per-nucleotide qualities are absent, and no much larger clonotype sits a single base away.

The CDR3 regions of human TCRbeta chains were analyzed by immunosequencing. As for how the authors treated the data: Repertoire TCRs were matched against a reference library of SARS-CoV-2-specific TCRs generated with the MIRA antigen-specificity platform. Breadth was defined as the fraction of unique TCRs that were SARS-CoV-2-associated, and depth was defined as the fraction of total T cells that were SARS-CoV-2-associated. Using the MIRA data, each spike-specific TCR was assigned both to the spike region to which the TCR was reactive and to a CD4 or CD8 class. Log10-transformed breadth and depth values were compared by one-way ANOVA with Sidak's multiple comparisons tests. TCRdb re-hosts the immuneACCESS table, in-frame sequences only. Its copies lack some clones; in the studies checked, an unresolved V gene accounts for under half of them, and the cause for the rest is not known. V and J calls plus clone size are reproduced from that table; the DNA served to infer D and trimming. The sample contains roughly 270,000 clones, 90% to 95% of them found a single time. The top ten constitute 0.55% of the sample.

The receptor was derived from an adult who received the AZD1222 COVID-19 vaccine. The chain is assembled from TRBV5-4 and TRBJ2-3, and the D gene may be TRBD2, 6 bases matching. The sequencing used peripheral blood, collected 28 days after the second AZD1222 dose. The CDR3 is CASSPGLSTDTQYF. In nucleotide form, the sequence is TGTGCCAGCAGCCCGGGACTGAGCACAGATACGCAGTATTTT.